This T cell receptor beta chain was found in a study of blood T cell repertoires in COVID-19. This clone came up a few times. Some clones are missing from TCRdb's copy, which holds only in-frame ones; the method was immunoSEQ multiplex PCR. The sample holds roughly 260,000 clones, about nine tenths seen once. V gave up 2 bases and J gave up 4 bases; unmatched junction bases: 5. CDR3 length: 15 residues. Germline lookup yields CDR1 MGHRA and CDR2 YSYEKL. Sequenced sample: PBMCs or T cells enriched from blood (not recorded which). The V and J genes are TRBV4-1 and TRBJ1-5, with 7 bases matching TRBD1. The source is a woman aged 30 to 39 with acute COVID-19. The chain's CDR3 is CASSQTPGGNQPQHF. DNA for the CDR3: TGCGCCAGCAGCCAAACGCCAGGGGGGAATCAGCCCCAGCATTTT.